The clone carrying this TCR beta chain was counted only a few times. The data belong to a study of control samples from healthy donors and cancer patients. The CDR3 spans 15 residues. Germline values: CDR1 MNHEY, CDR2 SVGAGI. Unmatched junction bases numbered 8, after V lost 7 bases and J lost 3 bases. TCRdb keeps only in-frame clones here, not all; method: immunoSEQ multiplex PCR. The table has 110,000 or so clones, 89% seen once; the top ten hold roughly 40%. This clonotype originated in a man aged 50-59 years in good health. Sequencing was carried out using blood. The chain is built from TRBV6-5 and TRBJ2-7, with 11 nucleotides matching TRBD2. CDR3 amino acids: CASKMTSGEFYEQYF. DNA of the CDR3: TGTGCCAGCAAAATGACTAGCGGGGAATTCTACGAGCAGTACTTC.